This note documents a single T cell receptor (beta chain) sequence. As yet, its antigen is unknown. The sample originates from a study of cytomegalovirus exposure and HLA in healthy donors. Findings and limits, study-wide: Most TCRs appeared rarely, but some public TCRs recurred in many donors.

The PCR made use of 60 Vbeta and 13 Jbeta primers. Profiled with immunoSEQ multiplex PCR; TCRdb holds only in-frame clones, not every one. Of about 65,000 clones in the sample, about four fifths were seen once. After removal of 4 bases from V and 2 bases from J, the junction contained 3 bases not matched to a gene. The length of the CDR3 is 14 residues. CDR1 MGHRA and CDR2 YSYEKL come from the germline V gene. This TCR was sampled from a woman aged 25 to 45 in good health and CMV-seronegative. Sample: PBMCs. The chain carries TRBV4-1 and TRBJ2-7; 9 bases agree with TRBD1. CDR3 residues: CASSPGQGAYEQYF. The CDR3 region has the DNA TGCGCCAGCAGCCCGGGACAGGGAGCCTACGAGCAGTACTTC.